Below are 30 T cell receptor beta chains sequenced from a single sample in a study of T cell repertoires in cytomegalovirus infection. TCRdb independently ran MiXCR on the reads; one entry per CDR3 protein. The sample holds approximately 500,000 distinct CDR3 sequences; approximately 15% are singletons and the top ten take under 30%. The sample was CD8+ T cells from PBMCs. The receptors stem from a human donor in good health (CMV status not recorded). Some clones in this sample may be carry-over from other donors' samples.

This clonotype has a count of ten or more. This chain uses TRBV19 with TRBJ2-4, with D perhaps TRBD2 (6 bases). The CDR3 runs to 16 residues. V shed 1 base and J shed 0 bases, with 10 bases lying between them. Germline values: CDR1 LNHDA, CDR2 SQIVND (reference sequence). The CDR3 DNA reads as TGTGCCAGTAGTATAGGGAGCGGGTTAGCCAAAAACATTCAGTACTTC. This sequence encodes CASSIGSGLAKNIQYF.

There are many counts of this clonotype. This chain uses TRBV20-1 with TRBJ2-1; the match to TRBD2 covers 8 bases. Germline V CDR1 and CDR2: DFQATT, SNEGSKA (reference sequence). Losses at the gene ends were 3 bases for V and 8 bases for J; bases not matched to a gene: 12. The CDR3 has 15 amino acids. As DNA, the CDR3 is TGCAGTGCTAGCCCCCCCGGACTAGCTTCCGATGAGCAGTTCTTC. This sequence encodes CSASPPGLASDEQFF.

This clonotype was counted between two and nine times. The chain has TRBV5-6 and TRBJ1-2, with D hard to call. V was clipped by 4 bases and J by 0 bases, with 16 bases between them. Germline lookup yields CDR1 SGHDT and CDR2 YYEEEE. The CDR3 has 16 amino acids. The CDR3 here is CASSLPDRATNYGYTF. The CDR3, as DNA: TGTGCCAGCAGCCTCCCCGATCGGGCGACTAACTATGGCTACACCTTC.

Comments on this clonotype: Being one base from a much bigger clone, this may be a read error. This chain connects TRBV14 to TRBJ2-1; unclear D gene. Germline CDR1 is SGHDN and CDR2 is FVKESK. This CDR3 has 14 amino acids. V gave up 3 bases and J gave up 4 bases, with 10 bases separating them. The CDR3 nucleotides are TGTGCCAGCAGCCACGATCGCCTATACAATGAGCAGTTCTTC. This translates into CASSHDRLYNEQFF.

This clonotype appeared many times. The chain carries TRBV12-3 or TRBV12-4 and TRBJ2-6; D is perhaps TRBD2 (5 bases). CDR3 size: 17 residues. V lost 4 bases, J lost 4 bases, and 17 bases lay in between. CDR3 amino acids: CASSWSGIRHGANVLTF. CDR3 in DNA: TGTGCCAGCAGTTGGTCCGGGATCCGCCACGGGGCCAACGTCCTGACTTTC.

This clonotype has at least ten counts. The genes are TRBV27 and TRBJ2-5; unclear D gene. CDR1 and CDR2 from the germline V gene are MNHEY and SMNVEV (reference sequence). The V end was cut by 4 bases, the J end by 2 bases, with 14 bases between. The CDR3 consists of 15 residues. CDR3: CASSYKYPPQETQYF. The CDR3 bases are TGTGCCAGCAGTTACAAGTATCCCCCACAAGAGACCCAGTACTTC.

On this clonotype itself: Possible read error: a much larger clone is one base away. This chain connects TRBV7-6 to TRBJ1-2; 7 nucleotides align to TRBD1. The length of the CDR3 is 13 residues. Germline values: CDR1 SGHVS, CDR2 FNYEAQ. V lost 3 bases, J lost 9 bases, and 7 bases stayed unmatched. CDR3 protein: CASSLRQGHSYTF. DNA of the CDR3: TGTGCCAGCAGCTTGAGACAGGGCCATAGCTACACCTTC.

This clonotype has a count of ten or more. V is TRBV5-4 and J is TRBJ2-1; 13 bases are shared with TRBD2. The CDR3 has 14 amino acids. With V trimmed by 3 bases and J by 15 bases, 9 bases remained unmatched. Germline V lookup: CDR1 SGHNT, CDR2 YYREEE (reference sequence). The CDR3 nucleotides read TGTGCCAGCAGCTCGACTAGCGGGAGGCCCGGATCGTTCTTC. Its translation is CASSSTSGRPGSFF.

This clonotype occurred many times. In DNA form, the CDR3 reads TGTGCCAGCAGCTACTCACAGGGGGCCGGGGAGCTGTTTTTT. Translated: CASSYSQGAGELFF. The genes are TRBV7-3 and TRBJ2-2, with 8 bases aligning to TRBD1. From germline, CDR1 is SGHTA and CDR2 FQGTGA. This CDR3 region has 14 residues. V was pared by 4 bases and J by 6 bases, with 4 bases of the junction left unmatched.

The CDR3 protein is CSARGVGGGALDEQFF. CDR3 coding DNA: TGCAGTGCTAGAGGGGTGGGGGGGGGGGCCTTGGATGAGCAGTTCTTC. V is TRBV20-1 and J is TRBJ2-1; the D gene is possibly TRBD2 (7 bases). The CDR3 length is 16 residues. Deletions cut 1 base from V and 8 bases from J, with 21 bases between. CDR1 is DFQATT, CDR2 SNEGSKA, per germline (reference sequence).

This clonotype came up a few times. The chain has TRBV6-6 and TRBJ2-1; D ambiguous. This CDR3 is 14 amino acids long. Trimming stripped 0 bases from V and 8 bases from J, with 11 bases between. Germline V CDR1 and CDR2: MNHNY, SVGAGI (reference sequence). The CDR3 nucleotides read TGTGCCAGCAGTTACTCGATCAGCTATGATGAGCAGTTCTTC. This sequence encodes CASSYSISYDEQFF.

V usage is TRBV28 and J usage is TRBJ1-5; TRBD1 might be the D (5 bases). Germline V lookup: CDR1 MDHEN, CDR2 SYDVKM. CDR3 length: 15 residues. The V end was cut by 4 bases, the J end by 2 bases, with 12 bases between. Here the CDR3 DNA reads TGTGCCAGCAGTTCTCTAGGGACGGGCAATCAGCCCCAGCATTTT. Translated, it gives CASSSLGTGNQPQHF.

This clonotype has at least ten counts. V is TRBV10-3 and J is TRBJ2-1; 8 positions agree with TRBD2. Germline CDR1 reads ENHRY; CDR2 reads SYGVKD. CDR3 length equals 18 residues. Losses at the gene ends were 2 bases for V and 3 bases for J; bases not matched to a gene: 12. In DNA form, the CDR3 reads TGTGCCATCAGTGAGCCGTCCATCGTGACTAGCGACTACAATGAGCAGTTCTTC. This codes for CAISEPSIVTSDYNEQFF.

This clonotype was counted ten times or more. The rearrangement links TRBV5-1 to TRBJ2-1; TRBD2 agrees at 14 bases. CDR1 and CDR2 (germline): SGHRS, YFSETQ. CDR3 length: 17 amino acids. V lost 3 bases and J lost 7; bases outside the gene matches: 9. CDR3 sequence reads: CASSYTGTSGRLNEQFF. DNA of the CDR3: TGCGCCAGCAGCTACACCGGGACTAGCGGGAGATTGAATGAGCAGTTCTTC.

The chain is built from TRBV28 and TRBJ2-1, with no clear D. Between the trimmed V and J ends, which lost 6 bases and 4 bases, there was a span of 7 bases. CDR1 and CDR2 from the germline V gene are MDHEN and SYDVKM. The CDR3 loop spans 12 amino acids. CDR3 in amino acids: CASSPQYNEQFF. The CDR3 coding sequence is TGTGCCAGCAGCCCCCAGTACAATGAGCAGTTCTTC.

This clonotype has at least ten counts. The chain recombines TRBV7-9 with TRBJ2-1; D remains ambiguous. The germline V gene has CDR1 SEHNR and CDR2 FQNEAQ (reference sequence). CDR3 length equals 12 residues. The V end was cut by 5 bases, the J end by 6 bases, with 8 bases between. The CDR3: CASSPTINEQFF. The CDR3 bases are TGTGCCAGCAGCCCGACCATCAATGAGCAGTTCTTC.

The chain uses TRBV6-5 and TRBJ2-5; tentatively, D is TRBD2 (6 bases). Germline-derived CDR1 and CDR2 are MNHEY and SVGAGI. Between the trimmed V and J ends, which lost 5 bases and 7 bases, there was a span of 20 bases. The CDR3 has 15 residues. The CDR3 bases are TGTGCCAGCAGTCCCAGTTCGGGGGTCCCAGGGACCCAGTACTTC. Translated, it gives CASSPSSGVPGTQYF.

Remarks on this clonotype: This may stem from a read error, because a much larger clone lies one nucleotide away. The rearrangement uses TRBV6-1 and TRBJ2-1; TRBD1 matches at 9 bases. V was clipped by 0 bases and J by 10 bases; unmatched bases: 10. Germline lookup yields CDR1 MNHNS and CDR2 SASEGT. The CDR3 extends over 16 amino acids. CDR3 sequence: CASSEADRGIIKEQFF. CDR3 nucleotides: TGTGCCAGCAGTGAAGCTGACAGGGGGATTATAAAGGAGCAGTTCTTC.

This clonotype occurred a few times. The CDR3 coding sequence is TGTGCCAGCAGTTATAGAACTGTGGGACTAGCGGGAGTAAATGAGCAGTTCTTC. Its translation: CASSYRTVGLAGVNEQFF. V and J are TRBV6-4 and TRBJ2-1, with TRBD2 identical over 14 bases. Germline lookup yields CDR1 MRHNA and CDR2 SNTAGT. The V segment lost 5 bases and the J segment 7 bases; nucleotides outside the gene matches: 13. The CDR3 contains 18 residues.

The V and J genes are TRBV3-1 and TRBJ1-1; possible D gene TRBD1, 5 bases. Germline CDR1 is LGHDT and CDR2 is YNNKEL (reference sequence). The CDR3 sequence is 16 residues long. Between the trimmed V and J ends, which lost 4 bases and 4 bases, there was a span of 19 bases. The CDR3 here is CASSPGTRRAGTEAFF. DNA of the CDR3: TGTGCCAGCAGCCCCGGGACGCGGAGGGCGGGCACTGAAGCTTTCTTT.

This clonotype appeared many times. The J gene is TRBJ1-3, the V gene TRBV27; tentative D call: TRBD1 (5 bases). Trimming removed 2 bases from V and 3 bases from J, with 8 bases in between. The length of the CDR3 is 14 residues. The germline gives CDR1 MNHEY, CDR2 SMNVEV (reference sequence). The CDR3 sequence: CASSLSRVGNTIYF. CDR3 coding DNA: TGTGCCAGCAGTTTAAGCAGGGTTGGAAACACCATATATTTT.

This chain joins TRBV13 and TRBJ1-2; TRBD1 matches at 7 bases. There are 14 residues in the CDR3. Germline V gene lookup returns CDR1 PRHDT and CDR2 FYEKMQ (reference sequence). V was clipped by 8 bases and J by 5 bases; unmatched bases: 11. The CDR3 bases are TGTGCCAGCTCTCTGGGCGACAGGGAATATGGCTACACCTTC. Its protein is CASSLGDREYGYTF.

This clonotype has a handful of counts. The chain carries TRBV15 and TRBJ2-1, with D possibly matching TRBD1 (6 bases). Germline CDR1 LNHNV, CDR2 YYDKDF (reference sequence). The CDR3 runs 16 residues. V lost 5 bases and J lost 5, with 19 bases in between. CDR3 coding DNA: TGTGCCACCAGCCACTCTCCGGGACACCAGAACAATGAGCAGTTCTTC. Its translation is CATSHSPGHQNNEQFF.

Many counts were recorded for this clonotype. V gene TRBV29-1 combines with J gene TRBJ2-1; no reliable D call. V was trimmed by 4 bases and J by 4 bases, leaving 14 bases between them. Germline assignment: CDR1 SQVTM and CDR2 ANQGSEA. CDR3 length equals 14 residues. The CDR3: CSVVTVTVYNEQFF. The CDR3 DNA follows: TGCAGCGTTGTCACTGTCACAGTATACAATGAGCAGTTCTTC.

This clonotype was observed many times. The chain carries TRBV7-3 and TRBJ1-2; TRBD1 matches 7 bases. With V trimmed by 4 bases and J by 6 bases, 14 bases remained unmatched. CDR3 length equals 16 residues. Germline CDR1 is SGHTA and CDR2 is FQGTGA. Written as DNA, the CDR3 is TGTGCCAGCAGCTCAGGGGGAGGGGGGGAGTGGGATGGCTACACCTTC. Protein: CASSSGGGGEWDGYTF.

This clonotype was seen ten or more times. The rearrangement joins TRBV6-2 or TRBV6-3 to TRBJ2-3; TRBD1 aligns across 7 bases. J was trimmed by 2 bases and V by 7 bases; bases with no gene match: 9. Germline CDR1 reads MNHEY; CDR2 reads SVGEGT. CDR3 size: 15 residues. DNA for the CDR3: TGTGCCAGCACCCCTCGGGACAGAGTCACAGATACGCAGTATTTT. Its protein product is CASTPRDRVTDTQYF.

CDR3 nucleotide sequence: TGTGCCAGCAGTGACCCCTTGGGGACTACACGTTCACCCCTCCACTTT. Amino acid sequence: CASSDPLGTTRSPLHF. V and J are TRBV2 and TRBJ1-6, with D possibly being TRBD1 (5 bases). Trimming pared 3 bases from V and 9 bases from J, leaving 18 bases between. CDR3 length: 16 residues. Germline assignment: CDR1 SNHLY and CDR2 FYNNEI. The whole variable domain, filled in from reference TRBV2 and TRBJ1-6, reads EPEVTQTPSHQVTQMGQEVILRCVPISNHLYFYWYRQILGQKVEFLVSFYNNEISEKSEIFDDQFSVERPDGSNFTLKIRSTKLEDSAMYFCASSDPLGTTRSPLHFGNGTRLTVT.

This clonotype was counted many times. One junction end does not reproduce the germline sequence, and a read error may be involved. The gene calls are TRBV7-7 and TRBJ2-2; D may be TRBD2 (6 bases). The CDR3 extends over 15 amino acids. Per germline, CDR1 SSHAT and CDR2 FNYEAQ (reference sequence). The CDR3 DNA follows: TGTGCTAGCAGCTTAGCAATCGGGAGCCCCGGGGAGCTGTTTTTT. Its protein product is CASSLAIGSPGELFF.

This chain uses TRBV7-2 with TRBJ2-3, with D uncertain. Germline CDR1 SGHTA, CDR2 FQGNSA. Trimming removed 2 bases at V and 0 bases at J, with 9 bases between. The CDR3 is 15 amino acids. This CDR3 reads CASSLKFSSTDTQYF. The CDR3 bases are TGTGCCAGCAGCTTAAAGTTTTCTAGCACAGATACGCAGTATTTT.

There are many counts of this clonotype. The J gene is TRBJ1-6, the V gene TRBV7-8, with D possibly matching TRBD1 (5 bases). Germline-derived CDR1 and CDR2 are SGHVS and FQNEAQ. V lost 5 bases, J lost 8 bases, and 22 bases lay in between. CDR3 size: 17 residues. CDR3 in amino acids: CASSASTDWAHHSPLHF. CDR3 DNA: TGTGCCAGCAGCGCCTCGACAGACTGGGCACATCATTCACCCCTCCACTTT.